The T cell receptor (beta chain) under discussion was sequenced for a study of regulatory T cells in long-lasting Graves disease. The time point was: newly diagnosed GD, antithyroid drugs for less than 3 months. Making the TCR library involved RNA that had been extracted from PBMCs. CDR1 is DFQATT, CDR2 SNEGSKA, per germline (reference sequence). CDR3 size: 18 residues. Trimming pared 3 bases from V and 4 bases from J, leaving 24 bases between. With iRepertoire HTBI primers and Arm-PCR of CDR3 regions, TCR beta libraries were built. TCRdb re-called the multiplex PCR reads through MiXCR, storing one row per CDR3 protein. The data contain 200,000 to 250,000 distinct CDR3 sequences, about 19% of them singletons. A word on this clonotype: What it binds is unknown.

Study results and caveats: TCR diversity was lower in persistent than newly diagnosed Graves' disease.

These data were also filed under a second study, of T cells in Graves' hyperthyroidism and ophthalmopathy.

The material sequenced was peripheral blood mononuclear cells (PBMCs), taken at new diagnosis, from a patient treated with antithyroid drugs. This rearrangement joins TRBV20-1 to TRBJ1-4; the D gene is possibly TRBD1 (6 bases). The origin of this receptor is a woman in her twenties or thirties with Graves disease. In DNA, the CDR3 is TGCAGTGCTAGCCCCTTCAGGGGCCCCCTCAGCGGTAATGAAAAACTGTTTTTT. This codes for CSASPFRGPLSGNEKLFF.